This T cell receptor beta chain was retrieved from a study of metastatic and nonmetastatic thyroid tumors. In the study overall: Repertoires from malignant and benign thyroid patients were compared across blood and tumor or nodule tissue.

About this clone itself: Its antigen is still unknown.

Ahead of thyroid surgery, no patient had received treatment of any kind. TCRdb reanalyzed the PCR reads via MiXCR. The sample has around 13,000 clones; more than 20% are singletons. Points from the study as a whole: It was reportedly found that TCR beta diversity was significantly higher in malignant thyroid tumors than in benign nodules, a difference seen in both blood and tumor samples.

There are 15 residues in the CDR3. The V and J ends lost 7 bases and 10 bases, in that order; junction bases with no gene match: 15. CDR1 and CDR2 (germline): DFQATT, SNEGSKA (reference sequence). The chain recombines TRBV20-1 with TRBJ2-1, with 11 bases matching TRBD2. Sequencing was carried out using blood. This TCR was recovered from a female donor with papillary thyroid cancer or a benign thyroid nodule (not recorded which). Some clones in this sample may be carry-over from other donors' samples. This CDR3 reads CSVLQIAGGPVEQFF. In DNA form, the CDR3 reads TGCAGTGTCCTTCAAATAGCGGGGGGGCCCGTCGAGCAGTTCTTC.